This entry concerns a single T cell receptor beta chain. The data were obtained in a study of blood T cell repertoires in COVID-19. CDR1 is SGHTA and CDR2 is FQGNSA in the germline V gene. With 1 base removed from V and 1 base from J, the gap between germline ends came to 8 bases. This CDR3 contains 15 residues. Profiled with immunoSEQ multiplex PCR; TCRdb holds only in-frame clones, not every one. The profile shows 210,000 or so clones, 80% to 90% of them singletons. This rearrangement joins TRBV7-2 to TRBJ1-5; perhaps TRBD1 as D (5 bases). The clonotype was recovered from a man aged 50 to 60 with active or convalescent COVID-19. Sequenced: peripheral blood. The CDR3 coding sequence is TGTGCCAGCAGCTTAGAAGGGGTGAGCAATCAGCCCCAGCATTTT. It encodes CASSLEGVSNQPQHF.